This note documents a single T cell receptor beta chain sequence. Trimming cost V 0 bases and J 7 bases; bases outside gene matches: 5. CDR1 is SGHTA, CDR2 FQGNSA, per germline. The CDR3 covers 16 residues. Residents of about two dozen US areas, aged about 18 to 100 years, made up the participants. The sample is drawn from a study of blood T cell repertoires in COVID-19. Study-wide background: Nucleic acid was either cDNA or gDNA, and it came from T cells, B-cell-depleted T cells, or PBMCs.

Generated by immunoSEQ multiplex PCR, the TCRdb table keeps only in-frame clones and is missing some. This sample yields hundreds of thousands of clones, of which just over 85% are seen a single time; roughly 15% belongs to the top ten. The chain joins TRBV7-2 to TRBJ1-5; 11 nucleotides line up with TRBD1. The TCR comes from a woman aged 45-65 years with acute COVID-19. Sequenced material: PBMCs or T cells enriched from blood (not recorded which). CDR3 bases: TGTGCCAGCAGCTTAGCGGGGGGACAGGGGGGCCAGCCCCAGCATTTT. Protein sequence: CASSLAGGQGGQPQHF.